There are a few counts of the clone carrying this T cell receptor beta chain. These data are taken from a study of regulatory T cells in long-lasting Graves disease. Time point here: newly diagnosed GD, antithyroid drugs for less than 3 months. The TCR library was made from RNA extracted from PBMCs. With iRepertoire HTBI primers and Arm-PCR of CDR3 regions, TCR beta libraries were built. TCRdb reprocessed the multiplex PCR reads with MiXCR, giving one entry per CDR3 protein. The sample has 350,000 to 500,000 distinct CDR3 sequences, around 15% seen once. These data also featured in a second study, about T cells in Graves' hyperthyroidism and ophthalmopathy. That paper notes: Median prediction lead before ophthalmopathy onset was around seven months with the model.

Sequenced material: peripheral blood mononuclear cells (PBMCs), taken at new diagnosis, from a patient treated with antithyroid drugs. This receptor was taken from a woman aged 45-65 years with Graves disease.

In DNA form, the CDR3 reads TGTGCCATCAGTAACTCTAGGAGAGGGGAGAACAATGAGCAGTTCTTC. It yields the protein CAISNSRRGENNEQFF. The rearrangement links TRBV10-3 to TRBJ2-1, with D perhaps TRBD1 or TRBD2 (5 bases each). Germline V gene data show CDR1 as ENHRY and CDR2 as SYGVKD. Trimming took off 5 bases at V and 5 bases at J, with 19 bases between the two ends. CDR3 size: 16 residues.